This is a list of T cell receptor beta chains from one sample in a study of blood T cell repertoires in COVID-19. The repertoire was sequenced with immunoSEQ multiplex PCR; TCRdb's copy has only in-frame clones and lacks some. Of around 250,000 clones in the sample, roughly 80% were seen once. The sequenced sample was PBMCs or T cells enriched from blood (not recorded which). All receptors come from a man aged 25-40 years with acute COVID-19. CDR3s include the opening cysteine and the closing phenylalanine or tryptophan. A D gene is named only where the DNA matches it firmly. The size field is filled for only some rows; it gives once, few, many or a size class.

>.|TRBV14|TRBD1|TRBJ2-1
TGTGCCAGCAGCCAATCGAACAGGGGGTGGAATGAGCAGTTCTTC
CASSQSNRGWNEQFF
>.|TRBV7-8|.|TRBJ2-2
TGTGCCAGCAGCTTTTTCGCGAACACCGGGGAGCTGTTTTTT
CASSFFANTGELFF
>.|TRBV29-1|TRBD1|TRBJ1-2
TGCAGCGCTGAGGACAGGGCAGACTATGGCTACACCTTC
CSAEDRADYGYTF
>few|TRBV19|TRBD2|TRBJ2-3
TGTGCCACTAAAACGACTAGCGGGGAGACAGATACGCAGTATTTT
CATKTTSGETDTQYF
>.|TRBV30|.|TRBJ2-4
TGTGCCTGGAGTGTTGGAGGGCCCTCAAACATTCAGTACTTC
CAWSVGGPSNIQYF
>.|TRBV10-3|TRBD2|TRBJ2-1
TGTGCCATCAGTCGGACTAGCGGGAGCTCCTACAATGAGCAGTTCTTC
CAISRTSGSSYNEQFF
>few|TRBV30|.|TRBJ1-2
TGTGCCTGGAGATGGGGCAGGGATAGTCTAAGGGGCTACACCTTC
CAWRWGRDSLRGYTF
>.|TRBV5-6|.|TRBJ2-1
TGTGCCAGCAGCCCTAGCTCCTACAATGAGCAGTTCTTC
CASSPSSYNEQFF
>once|TRBV2|.|TRBJ1-3
TGTGCCAGCACGGACGGGGGAGGAGGCACCATATATTTT
CASTDGGGGTIYF
>.|TRBV5-4|TRBD1|TRBJ1-2
TGTGCCAGCAGCTCGGTACGACAGGGAGCTAACTATGGCTACACCTTC
CASSSVRQGANYGYTF
>.|TRBV5-1|.|TRBJ1-2
TGTGCCAGCAGCTTGGGCGGGACGGACTATGGCTACACCTTC
CASSLGGTDYGYTF
>once|TRBV18|.|TRBJ1-1
TGTGCCAGCTCATCCAGGGGTCAGAACACTGAAGCTTTCTTT
CASSSRGQNTEAFF
>.|TRBV14|TRBD2|TRBJ2-3
TGTGCCAGCAGCCAATTGGGTCCAGCGGGATCCTACACAGATACGCAGTATTTT
CASSQLGPAGSYTDTQYF
>.|TRBV25-1|TRBD1|TRBJ2-1
TGTGCCAGCAGTGCCTCAAGGGGACAGGCCCTTTTACACAATGAGCAGTTCTTC
CASSASRGQALLHNEQFF
>once|TRBV5-1|TRBD1|TRBJ2-3
TGTGCCAGCAGCCTAGGAGGGACCGGGACAGGGATCGTGCAGACGCAGTATTTT
CASSLGGTGTGIVQTQYF
>.|TRBV11-3|.|TRBJ2-1
TGTGCCAGCAGCTTCCAGGGCAGCTCCTACAATGAGCAGTTCTTC
CASSFQGSSYNEQFF
>.|TRBV5-1|.|TRBJ1-2
TGCGCCAGCAGCTTGGTGGGAGATGGCTACACCTTC
CASSLVGDGYTF
>.|TRBV6-5|.|TRBJ1-2
TGTGCCAGCAGTTACGCGAACGGAGGGATCACCTTC
CASSYANGGITF
>.|TRBV4-1|TRBD1|TRBJ1-4
TGCGCCAGCAGCCAATCGACAGGGGGGATTGAAAAACTGTTTTTT
CASSQSTGGIEKLFF
>.|TRBV6-1|TRBD2|TRBJ2-5
TGTGCCAGCAGTGAACCGGGACTAGCGGGGGGGCAGTTGGAGACCCAGTACTTC
CASSEPGLAGGQLETQYF
>.|TRBV5-4|.|TRBJ2-3
TGTGCCAGCAGCACGCAAACAGGGACCGATACGCAGTATTTT
CASSTQTGTDTQYF
>.|TRBV5-1|.|TRBJ1-2
TGTGCCAGCAGCTTGTTTTCGGGACTTAACTATGGCTACACCTTC
CASSLFSGLNYGYTF
>.|TRBV18|.|TRBJ2-5
TGTGCCAGCTCAGACGGGAAGACCCAGTACTTC
CASSDGKTQYF
>.|TRBV28|.|TRBJ2-3
TGTGCCAGCACCAGAAATGGCAGAACAGATACGCAGTATTTT
CASTRNGRTDTQYF
>.|TRBV5-6|TRBD2|TRBJ2-1
TGTGCCAGCAGCTCACTAGCGCTGGACTCCTACAATGAGCAGTTCTTC
CASSSLALDSYNEQFF
>.|TRBV24-1|TRBD2|TRBJ2-3
TGTGCCACCAGTGACCCGACTAGCGGGGGCCCAGATACGCAGTATTTT
CATSDPTSGGPDTQYF
>few|TRBV12-3/TRBV12-4|.|TRBJ1-1
TGTGCCAGCAGTGGGCAGGGATTGGTTGCAGCTTTCTTT
CASSGQGLVAAFF
>.|TRBV19|TRBD1|TRBJ2-3
TGTGCCAGTAGTCTCTTACAGGGGGAGGTCGGCACAGATACGCAGTATTTT
CASSLLQGEVGTDTQYF
>.|TRBV19|.|TRBJ2-1
TGTGCCAGCAAAGAGGACAATGAGCAGTTCTTC
CASKEDNEQFF